Below, 18 T cell receptor beta chains from the same sample are listed, as sequenced in a study of T cells in localized non-small cell lung cancer. Assay: immunoSEQ multiplex PCR; the TCRdb copy retains only in-frame clones and omits some. The sample contains about 46,000 clones, about 86% of which appear only once. Sequenced here: peripheral blood mononuclear cells, sampled before any cancer treatment. Every receptor here comes from a man aged 40-75 years with stage III lung adenocarcinoma.

The gene calls are TRBV7-2 and TRBJ2-5; 10 positions agree with TRBD2. Looked up from germline, CDR1 is SGHTA and CDR2 is FQGNSA. The V and J ends lost 2 bases and 1 base, in that order; junction bases with no gene match: 4. The CDR3 has 16 residues. CDR3 region: CASSLYQRGGQETQYF. The CDR3 coding sequence is TGTGCCAGCAGCTTATACCAGCGGGGGGGCCAAGAGACCCAGTACTTC.

A few counts support this clone. V and J are TRBV11-2 and TRBJ2-3; D is perhaps TRBD2 (5 bases). Per germline, CDR1 SGHAT and CDR2 FQNNGV. This CDR3 has 13 residues. V lost 3 bases and J lost 5, with 9 bases in between. The CDR3 loop reads CASSFWRLDTQYF. CDR3 in DNA: TGTGCCAGCAGCTTCTGGAGGTTAGATACGCAGTATTTT.

This sequence joins TRBV5-1 and TRBJ1-5; a weak D match, TRBD1 (5 bases). The CDR3 extends over 15 amino acids. Trimming removed 1 base from V and 2 bases from J, with 10 bases in between. The germline gives CDR1 SGHRS, CDR2 YFSETQ. The CDR3 nucleotides read TGCGCCAGCAGCTTGACGGGAGGGGGCAATCAGCCCCAGCATTTT. It translates to CASSLTGGGNQPQHF.

The chain uses TRBV5-6 and TRBJ2-5, with D unresolved. Trimming stripped 0 bases from V and 4 bases from J, with 13 bases between. The V gene's germline CDR1 is SGHDT and CDR2 YYEEEE. The CDR3 spans 15 residues. CDR3 protein: CASSLATDMAETQYF. The CDR3 DNA sequence: TGTGCCAGCAGCTTGGCCACAGACATGGCAGAGACCCAGTACTTC.

The chain employs TRBV2 and TRBJ1-6, with no clear D. This CDR3 is built from 14 residues. Trimming pared 6 bases from V and 4 bases from J, leaving 10 bases between. Germline V lookup: CDR1 SNHLY, CDR2 FYNNEI. The CDR3 DNA is TGTGCCAGCAGCCTCGACGGGTATAATTCACCCCTCCACTTT. This encodes CASSLDGYNSPLHF.

The chain combines TRBV7-8 with TRBJ2-3; no clear D. Trimming shortened V by 1 base and J by 9 bases, and 8 bases separated the two germline ends. This CDR3 is 12 amino acids long. CDR1 and CDR2 from the germline V gene are SGHVS and FQNEAQ. CDR3 sequence: CASSLVENTQYF. DNA of the CDR3: TGTGCCAGCAGCTTAGTAGAAAACACGCAGTATTTT.

CDR3 nucleotide sequence: TGTGCCTGGAGTGTGCCAGGGGGGGAGACCTACGAGCAGTACTTC. This sequence encodes CAWSVPGGETYEQYF. The V call is TRBV30, the J call TRBJ2-7; D is possibly TRBD1 or TRBD2 (7 bases each). CDR3 length equals 15 residues. Germline V gene sequence: CDR1 GTSNPN, CDR2 SVGIG (reference sequence). V lost 0 bases to trimming and J lost 2 bases, with 14 bases between them. The variable domain in full, completed from reference TRBV30 and TRBJ2-7, reads SQTIHQWPATLVQPVGSPLSLECTVEGTSNPNLYWYRQAAGRGLQLLFYSVGIGQISSEVPQNLSASRPQDRQFILSSKKLLLSDSGFYLCAWSVPGGETYEQYFGPGTRLTVT.

The chain combines TRBV5-4 with TRBJ2-3; D is uncertain. The CDR3 totals 14 residues. Germline CDR1 SGHNT, CDR2 YYREEE (reference sequence). Trimming removed 0 bases from V and 1 base from J, with 6 bases in between. CDR3 sequence: CASSLDTGTDTQYF. CDR3 sequence (DNA): TGTGCCAGCAGCTTGGACACAGGCACAGATACGCAGTATTTT. Full variable domain (rest looked up from reference TRBV5-4 and TRBJ2-3): ETGVTQSPTHLIKTRGQQVTLRCSSQSGHNTVSWYQQALGQGPQFIFQYYREEENGRGNFPPRFSGLQFPNYSSELNVNALELDDSALYLCASSLDTGTDTQYFGPGTRLTVL.

The chain has TRBV11-2 and TRBJ2-1, with 8 bases lining up with TRBD2. This CDR3 is 16 amino acids long. Trimming removed 5 bases from V and 4 bases from J; junction bases left unmatched: 10. Germline loops: CDR1 SGHAT, CDR2 FQNNGV. CDR3 sequence reads: CASSPIGLADYNEQFF. DNA of the CDR3: TGTGCCAGCAGCCCGATCGGACTAGCAGATTACAATGAGCAGTTCTTC.

The chain links TRBV19 to TRBJ2-1; 11 bases fit TRBD2. Losses at the gene ends were 3 bases for V and 1 base for J; bases not matched to a gene: 11. The CDR3 covers 19 residues. The V gene's germline CDR1 is LNHDA and CDR2 SQIVND (reference sequence). CDR3: CASSILRLAGFLSYNEQFF. CDR3 sequence (DNA): TGTGCCAGTAGTATTCTGCGACTAGCGGGGTTCTTGTCCTACAATGAGCAGTTCTTC.

A single count supports this clone. This chain uses TRBV9 with TRBJ1-4; 7 nucleotides agree with TRBD1. The germline V gene encodes CDR1 SGDLS and CDR2 YYNGEE. CDR3 length: 15 amino acids. The V gene end was trimmed by 2 bases and the J gene end by 10 bases; junction bases not matched to a gene: 11. The CDR3 region has the DNA TGTGCCAGCAGCGTCGAGGGGGCAGGTACCGGAAAACTGTTTTTT. Its translation: CASSVEGAGTGKLFF.

The chain employs TRBV19 and TRBJ2-3, with D possibly being TRBD1 or TRBD2 (5 bases each). The CDR3 has 19 amino acids. The V gene lost 1 base and the J gene lost 2 bases, with 22 bases spanning the gap. The germline V gene has CDR1 LNHDA and CDR2 SQIVND (reference sequence). The CDR3 protein is CASSIVDSVSGTFTDTQYF. The CDR3 DNA reads as TGTGCCAGTAGTATAGTCGATTCGGTATCAGGGACCTTCACAGATACGCAGTATTTT. Together with reference TRBV19 and TRBJ2-3, the CDR3 gives the full variable domain: DGGITQSPKYLFRKEGQNVTLSCEQNLNHDAMYWYRQDPGQGLRLIYYSQIVNDFQKGDIAEGYSVSREKKESFPLTVTSAQKNPTAFYLCASSIVDSVSGTFTDTQYFGPGTRLTVL.

V usage is TRBV10-3 and J usage is TRBJ2-7, with 9 bases identical to TRBD2. Germline-derived CDR1 and CDR2 are ENHRY and SYGVKD. The ends lost 0 bases at V and 6 bases at J; junction bases unmatched: 6. The length of the CDR3 is 15 residues. Here the CDR3 DNA reads TGTGCCATCAGTGAGTCCTGGCGGGGGGGCCGCGAGCAGTACTTC. As protein: CAISESWRGGREQYF.

The chain carries TRBV7-6 and TRBJ1-6; D is unresolved. Germline assignment: CDR1 SGHVS and CDR2 FNYEAQ. V gave up 2 bases and J gave up 9 bases, with 14 bases separating them. This CDR3 is 15 amino acids long. The DNA of the CDR3 is TGTGCCAGCAGCTTAACAGAGGGAGCGATTTCACCCCTCCACTTT. This gives the protein CASSLTEGAISPLHF.

The chain employs TRBV6-5 and TRBJ1-1, with D perhaps matching TRBD1 (5 bases). V was trimmed by 9 bases and J by 6 bases, leaving 14 bases between them. Germline CDR1 MNHEY, CDR2 SVGAGI. The CDR3 runs to 12 residues. This CDR3 is CASRRGSSEAFF. DNA for the CDR3: TGTGCCAGTCGTCGGGGGTCTTCTGAAGCTTTCTTT.

The V gene is TRBV5-6, the J gene TRBJ1-5, with 7 bases matching TRBD1. The CDR3 totals 17 residues. CDR1 is SGHDT, CDR2 YYEEEE, per germline. V gave up 4 bases and J gave up 4 bases; unmatched junction bases: 14. This CDR3 is CASSRRVTGSENQPQHF. The CDR3 nucleotides read TGTGCCAGCAGCCGTCGGGTGACAGGGTCGGAAAATCAGCCCCAGCATTTT. The full variable domain, rest sourced from reference TRBV5-6 and TRBJ1-5, is DAGVTQSPTHLIKTRGQQVTLRCSPKSGHDTVSWYQQALGQGPQFIFQYYEEEERQRGNFPDRFSGHQFPNYSSELNVNALLLGDSALYLCASSRRVTGSENQPQHFGDGTRLSIL.

The chain joins TRBV6-5 to TRBJ2-1; TRBD1 matches 10 bases. CDR1 and CDR2 from the germline V gene are MNHEY and SVGAGI. CDR3 length equals 14 residues. V lost 5 bases and J lost 9; bases outside the gene matches: 7. The CDR3 nucleotides read TGTGCCAGCAGTATGGGACAGGGGATAAGTGAGCAGTTCTTC. It yields the protein CASSMGQGISEQFF.

The chain links TRBV30 to TRBJ1-2; no firm D call. Germline V lookup: CDR1 GTSNPN, CDR2 SVGIG (reference sequence). Trimming pared 1 base from V and 0 bases from J, leaving 3 bases between. The CDR3 is 12 amino acids. The CDR3 protein is CAWSESNYGYTF. The CDR3 DNA is TGTGCCTGGAGTGAATCTAACTATGGCTACACCTTC.